Below, 25 T cell receptor beta chains from the same sample are listed, as sequenced in a study of T cell responses to AZD1222 COVID-19 vaccine (dated by TCRdb to the early 2020s). The library was prepared using the immunoSEQ multiplex PCR assay. TCRdb holds this immuneACCESS table with in-frame rearrangements only. Some clones are missing; in checked studies, unresolved V genes explain under half, and the rest has no known cause. The sample yields 150,000 or so clones; roughly nine tenths were counted once. Approximately 17% of the sample rests with the top ten. According to the study, the label for this sample's time point signals: baseline before first vaccination. Specimen: peripheral blood, collected on day 0 of AZD1222 vaccination. The source is an adult in good health.

This chain connects TRBV27 to TRBJ2-5; D assignment may be TRBD1 or TRBD2 (7 bases each). Germline V gene data show CDR1 as MNHEY and CDR2 as SMNVEV (reference sequence). The length of the CDR3 is 13 residues. V lost 5 bases and J lost 5, with 12 bases in between. The CDR3 bases are TGTGCCAGCAGTACCCAGGGGGGGGAGACCCAGTACTTC. As protein: CASSTQGGETQYF.

The gene calls are TRBV24-1 and TRBJ1-5; D is unresolved. Germline V gene data show CDR1 as KGHDR and CDR2 as SFDVKD. V was shortened by 0 bases and J by 6 bases, with 8 bases between the two germline ends. The CDR3 runs 14 residues. CDR3 in amino acids: CATSDLGWGQPQHF. CDR3 DNA: TGTGCCACCAGTGATTTGGGGTGGGGTCAGCCCCAGCATTTT.

The chain couples TRBV27 to TRBJ2-5; no definite D call. The CDR3 sequence is 14 residues long. With 2 bases removed from V and 0 bases from J, the gap between germline ends came to 7 bases. The germline V gene encodes CDR1 MNHEY and CDR2 SMNVEV (reference sequence). CDR3 coding DNA: TGTGCCAGCAGTTTAGGTTACAACCAAGAGACCCAGTACTTC. This codes for CASSLGYNQETQYF.

The V and J genes are TRBV4-3 and TRBJ1-6, with a weak D call TRBD1 (5 bases). CDR3 length: 15 amino acids. CDR1 and CDR2 from the germline V gene are LGHNA and YSLEER. The V end lost 0 bases, the J end lost 7 bases, and 10 bases lay between the germline ends. DNA of the CDR3: TGCGCCAGCAGCCAAGATCGGGGGGGGAATTCACCCCTCCACTTT. It translates to CASSQDRGGNSPLHF.

V usage is TRBV19 and J usage is TRBJ1-3; possible D gene TRBD1, 5 bases. Germline V gene data show CDR1 as LNHDA and CDR2 as SQIVND (reference sequence). The CDR3 has 16 residues. Trimming removed 3 bases from V and 0 bases from J, with 12 bases in between. DNA of the CDR3: TGTGCCAGTAGTATCGGCAGGGCCCGCTCTGGAAACACCATATATTTT. Amino acids: CASSIGRARSGNTIYF.

The chain has TRBV2 and TRBJ1-2; D uncertain. CDR3 length equals 14 residues. The germline V gene encodes CDR1 SNHLY and CDR2 FYNNEI. Trimming removed 7 bases from V and 4 bases from J, with 16 bases in between. The chain's CDR3 is CASTTPGLFYGYTF. DNA for the CDR3: TGTGCCAGCACTACTCCGGGCCTTTTCTATGGCTACACCTTC.

This chain links TRBV25-1 with TRBJ2-7; maybe TRBD2 (5 bases). Deletions cut 6 bases from V and 0 bases from J, with 12 bases between. CDR3 size: 14 residues. Germline CDR1 MGHDK, CDR2 SYGVNS. The CDR3 coding sequence is TGTGCCAGCAGCCGGCGGGCCAGCTCCTACGAGCAGTACTTC. Its protein product is CASSRRASSYEQYF.

CDR3 sequence: CASSLSGLPGELFF. CDR3 in DNA: TGCGCCAGCAGCTTGTCGGGTCTCCCCGGGGAGCTGTTTTTT. This chain connects TRBV5-1 to TRBJ2-2; D ambiguous. The germline CDR1 and CDR2 sequences are SGHRS and YFSETQ. V dropped 1 base and J dropped 6 bases, with 10 bases sitting between them. The CDR3 contains 14 residues.

In its sample, this clone was seen once. The chain carries TRBV5-1 and TRBJ1-2; D is ambiguous. CDR1 is SGHRS, CDR2 YFSETQ, per germline. This CDR3 region has 15 residues. The V and J ends lost 4 bases and 4 bases respectively, with 17 bases between them. CDR3: CASSPRSSGGYGYTF. The CDR3 coding sequence is TGCGCCAGCAGCCCCCGCAGTTCAGGAGGCTATGGCTACACCTTC.

The gene calls are TRBV27 and TRBJ2-7; TRBD1 agrees at 9 bases. V shed 6 bases and J 9 bases; nucleotides not matched to a gene: 27. This CDR3 contains 19 residues. Germline V gene data show CDR1 as MNHEY and CDR2 as SMNVEV (reference sequence). The CDR3 region is CASSLSGTGLFGGPSGQYF. CDR3 nucleotides: TGTGCCAGCAGCCTTTCGGGGACAGGGCTATTTGGGGGACCGAGCGGGCAGTACTTC.

The V and J genes are TRBV6-5 and TRBJ2-1; 13 nucleotides agree with TRBD2. V lost 9 bases, J lost 7 bases, and 9 bases stayed unmatched. Germline V gene sequence: CDR1 MNHEY, CDR2 SVGAGI. The CDR3 consists of 15 residues. CDR3 nucleotide sequence: TGTGCCAGTATAGGACTAGCGGGAGTGTGGAATGAGCAGTTCTTC. As protein: CASIGLAGVWNEQFF.

This sequence joins TRBV9 and TRBJ2-3; TRBD2 agrees at 9 bases. The germline gives CDR1 SGDLS, CDR2 YYNGEE. The CDR3 runs 18 residues. Trimming cost V 4 bases and J 0 bases; bases outside gene matches: 12. The CDR3 is CASSPLGLAGASTDTQYF. CDR3 in DNA: TGTGCCAGCAGCCCCCTCGGGTTAGCGGGGGCTAGCACAGATACGCAGTATTTT.

This sequence joins TRBV7-2 and TRBJ2-2; 7 bases line up with TRBD1. In germline, CDR1 is SGHTA, CDR2 FQGNSA. The CDR3 consists of 15 residues. V trimming: 7 bases; J trimming: 0 bases; junction bases outside the gene matches: 5. CDR3 protein: CASTPDRANTGELFF. The CDR3 region has the DNA TGTGCCAGCACCCCCGACAGGGCGAACACCGGGGAGCTGTTTTTT. The whole variable domain, remainder taken from reference TRBV7-2 and TRBJ2-2, is GAGVSQSPSNKVTEKGKDVELRCDPISGHTALYWYRQSLGQGLEFLIYFQGNSAPDKSGLPSDRFSAERTGGSVSTLTIQRTQQEDSAVYLCASTPDRANTGELFFGEGSRLTVL.

The chain joins TRBV19 to TRBJ1-1; 7 bases agree with TRBD1. The CDR3 runs to 14 residues. With 4 bases clipped from V and 4 bases from J, the junction kept 6 bases outside the gene matches. The germline V gene encodes CDR1 LNHDA and CDR2 SQIVND (reference sequence). CDR3 in DNA: TGTGCCAGTAGTAGGGACAGACTAGGCACTGAAGCTTTCTTT. This codes for CASSRDRLGTEAFF.

In this sample, this clone turned up once. The chain links TRBV9 to TRBJ1-2; the D gene is possibly TRBD1 (5 bases). Germline V CDR1 and CDR2: SGDLS, YYNGEE. The CDR3 totals 14 residues. Trimming shortened V by 2 bases and J by 7 bases, and 15 bases separated the two germline ends. In nucleotides, the CDR3 is TGTGCCAGCAGCGTCGTCACAGGATTAAGTGGCTACACCTTC. Amino acid sequence: CASSVVTGLSGYTF.

The chain recombines TRBV7-3 with TRBJ2-3, with 8 bases matching TRBD1. This CDR3 has 17 amino acids. Germline assignment: CDR1 SGHTA and CDR2 FQGTGA. The trim removed 5 bases at V and 5 bases at J, leaving 15 bases unmatched. CDR3 nucleotides: TGTGCCAGCAGCCCATCCGGGACAGGATTCCTGGGAGATACGCAGTATTTT. Protein product: CASSPSGTGFLGDTQYF.

This chain connects TRBV6-6 to TRBJ2-1, with D possibly matching TRBD1 (6 bases). The V gene lost 5 bases and the J gene lost 6 bases, with 20 bases spanning the gap. Germline V gene lookup returns CDR1 MNHNY and CDR2 SVGAGI (reference sequence). The CDR3 runs 16 residues. The CDR3 loop reads CASSTGQFTGINEQFF. CDR3 DNA: TGTGCCAGCAGTACAGGACAGTTTACAGGTATCAATGAGCAGTTCTTC.

The V gene is TRBV5-1, the J gene TRBJ2-7; 9 bases line up with TRBD1. The length of the CDR3 is 14 residues. Germline CDR1 reads SGHRS; CDR2 reads YFSETQ. Germline trimming cut 7 bases from V and 4 bases from J; bases unmatched to any gene: 9. CDR3 in amino acids: CASSGGQGFYEQYF. The CDR3 DNA reads as TGCGCCAGCTCTGGGGGACAGGGTTTTTACGAGCAGTACTTC. Full variable domain (outside the CDR3, taken from reference TRBV5-1 and TRBJ2-7): KAGVTQTPRYLIKTRGQQVTLSCSPISGHRSVSWYQQTPGQGLQFLFEYFSETQRNKGNFPGRFSGRQFSNSRSEMNVSTLELGDSALYLCASSGGQGFYEQYFGPGTRLTVT.

J is TRBJ2-6 and V is TRBV7-8; 9 nucleotides agree with TRBD1. Trimming took 2 bases from V and 3 from J; bases not matched to a gene: 5. Germline CDR1 and CDR2: SGHVS and FQNEAQ. This CDR3 is 17 amino acids long. The CDR3 DNA reads TGTGCCAGCAGCTTACCCGGGACAGGGAGTGGGGCCAACGTCCTGACTTTC. Its protein product is CASSLPGTGSGANVLTF.

The J gene is TRBJ1-5, the V gene TRBV28, with D perhaps matching TRBD1 (5 bases). Germline V gene lookup returns CDR1 MDHEN and CDR2 SYDVKM. There are 15 residues in the CDR3. V was cut by 2 bases and J by 5 bases, with 13 bases left in between. The CDR3 here is CASSLGGAQDQPQHF. As DNA, the CDR3 is TGTGCCAGCAGTTTAGGCGGGGCCCAGGATCAGCCCCAGCATTTT.

This clone came up once. The chain carries TRBV30 and TRBJ2-4; TRBD2 aligns across 15 bases. After removal of 2 bases from V and 0 bases from J, the junction contained 11 bases not matched to a gene. Germline values: CDR1 GTSNPN, CDR2 SVGIG (reference sequence). The CDR3 extends over 20 amino acids. The CDR3 protein is CAWSPLGLAGGTLAKNIQYF. The CDR3 bases are TGTGCCTGGAGTCCCCTAGGACTAGCGGGGGGGACTCTAGCCAAAAACATTCAGTACTTC.

The chain combines TRBV5-1 with TRBJ2-5, with 9 nucleotides matching TRBD1. The CDR3 loop spans 15 amino acids. J was trimmed by 3 bases and V by 0 bases; bases with no gene match: 3. Germline values: CDR1 SGHRS, CDR2 YFSETQ. The CDR3 DNA follows: TGCGCCAGCAGCTTGGCAGGGACAGGGAAAGAGACCCAGTACTTC. This translates into CASSLAGTGKETQYF.

V and J are TRBV7-2 and TRBJ1-6, with TRBD1 matching over 7 bases. Germline lookup yields CDR1 SGHTA and CDR2 FQGNSA. The CDR3 sequence is 15 residues long. V was clipped by 5 bases and J by 7 bases; unmatched bases: 8. The CDR3 nucleotides are TGTGCCAGCAGCGACAGGGACTTCGGGAATTCACCCCTCCACTTT. It specifies CASSDRDFGNSPLHF.

The chain employs TRBV30 and TRBJ1-4; TRBD1 matches 9 bases. Germline loops: CDR1 GTSNPN, CDR2 SVGIG (reference sequence). The CDR3 consists of 16 residues. V was clipped by 4 bases and J by 0 bases; unmatched bases: 6. The CDR3 region has the DNA TGTGCCTGGAACAAGGGACAGGGAACAACTAATGAAAAACTGTTTTTT. Its protein is CAWNKGQGTTNEKLFF.

Ten or more counts support this clone. The CDR3 sequence: CASSEDRNQETQYF. In DNA form, the CDR3 reads TGTGCCAGCAGTGAAGACCGTAACCAAGAGACCCAGTACTTC. The chain recombines TRBV2 with TRBJ2-5; D is unresolved. Trimming left V 1 base short and J 0 bases short, with 6 bases between. The germline CDR1 and CDR2 sequences are SNHLY and FYNNEI. The CDR3 has 14 residues.